These 30 T cell receptor beta chains were sequenced from one sample in a study of control samples from healthy donors and cancer patients (dated by TCRdb to 2018 to 2021). The library came from the immunoSEQ multiplex PCR assay. As stored in TCRdb, this immuneACCESS dataset retains in-frame rearrangements with V and J assigned. A fraction of the clones does not appear; measured against another copy, unresolved V genes explain less than half of the discrepancy, and the remainder lacks a known reason. The sample has 90,000 to 100,000 clones on record, around 85% of them singletons. Clones ranked in the top ten supply around 40% of the sample. The sample consisted of PBMCs. These receptors all stem from a man aged 70 or older with lung cancer.

This clone has ten or more counts. This sequence joins TRBV6-5 and TRBJ2-7, with 8 bases identical to TRBD1. This CDR3 region has 15 residues. V was clipped by 5 bases and J by 2 bases; unmatched bases: 8. CDR1 and CDR2 (germline): MNHEY, SVGAGI. The CDR3 DNA follows: TGTGCCAGCAGTACCGGGACAGGTGAGACCTACGAGCAGTACTTC. Translated: CASSTGTGETYEQYF.

This clone was detected only a few times. The rearrangement uses TRBV27 and TRBJ2-1; 9 bases map to TRBD2. The length of the CDR3 is 12 residues. Germline loops: CDR1 MNHEY, CDR2 SMNVEV (reference sequence). V shed 4 bases and J 10 bases; nucleotides not matched to a gene: 2. The chain's CDR3 is CASSSGTSEQFF. The CDR3 coding sequence is TGTGCCAGCAGTTCCGGGACTAGCGAGCAGTTCTTC.

This clone was counted between two and nine times. The rearrangement links TRBV6-5 to TRBJ2-3, with D unclear. Looked up from germline, CDR1 is MNHEY and CDR2 is SVGAGI. The CDR3 has 15 residues. Trimming pared 7 bases from V and 0 bases from J, leaving 14 bases between. The CDR3, as DNA: TGTGCCAGCACGGCGCAAGGGTGGAGCACAGATACGCAGTATTTT. Residues: CASTAQGWSTDTQYF.

This clone has just a few counts. The rearrangement links TRBV25-1 to TRBJ2-1; 8 positions agree with TRBD2. V lost 6 bases and J lost 7; bases outside the gene matches: 8. The V gene's germline CDR1 is MGHDK and CDR2 SYGVNS. This CDR3 is 14 amino acids long. The CDR3 DNA sequence: TGTGCCAGCAGGACGGGAGGGGGTAAGAATGAGCAGTTCTTC. It encodes CASRTGGGKNEQFF.

This clone was seen just once. The chain uses TRBV19 and TRBJ1-5, with D perhaps TRBD1 (5 bases). Trimming shortened V by 5 bases and J by 4 bases, and 9 bases separated the two germline ends. The CDR3 consists of 13 residues. The germline gives CDR1 LNHDA, CDR2 SQIVND (reference sequence). The CDR3 loop reads CASSAAGNQPQHF. The CDR3 coding sequence is TGTGCCAGTAGTGCGGCAGGGAATCAGCCCCAGCATTTT.

The CDR3 reads CASSEGQATDTQYF. Here the CDR3 DNA reads TGTGCCAGCAGCGAAGGACAGGCCACAGATACGCAGTATTTT. The genes are TRBV9 and TRBJ2-3, with 7 bases fitting TRBD1. The CDR3 consists of 14 residues. The V segment lost 3 bases and the J segment 2 bases; nucleotides outside the gene matches: 3. CDR1 and CDR2 from the germline V gene are SGDLS and YYNGEE.

The chain couples TRBV5-4 to TRBJ1-2; TRBD1 matches 8 bases. Per germline, CDR1 SGHNT and CDR2 YYREEE (reference sequence). This CDR3 is 16 amino acids long. With 3 bases clipped from V and 2 bases from J, the junction kept 9 bases outside the gene matches. The CDR3 loop is CASSWSGTGKNYGYTF. The CDR3 DNA reads as TGTGCCAGCAGCTGGTCCGGGACAGGAAAGAACTATGGCTACACCTTC.

This clone appeared a few times. The chain uses TRBV7-9 and TRBJ1-1, with a tentative D call TRBD1 (5 bases). The V gene's germline CDR1 is SEHNR and CDR2 FQNEAQ (reference sequence). CDR3 size: 13 residues. DNA for the CDR3: TGTGCTTCCCAGGCGGGGCAGAACACTGAAGCTTTCTTT. It specifies CASQAGQNTEAFF.

CDR3 sequence reads: CASSPSGTGTNEKLFF. The CDR3, as DNA: TGCGCCAGCAGCCCCAGTGGGACAGGCACTAATGAAAAACTGTTTTTT. The chain uses TRBV4-1 and TRBJ1-4; TRBD1 matches 8 bases. This CDR3 is 16 amino acids long. Germline-derived CDR1 and CDR2 are MGHRA and YSYEKL. V gave up 4 bases and J gave up 2 bases; unmatched junction bases: 6.

The chain recombines TRBV3-1 (or the pseudogene TRBV3-2) with TRBJ2-4; no clear D gene. Trimming pared 0 bases from V and 1 base from J, leaving 10 bases between. The CDR3 spans 16 residues. Germline CDR1 reads LGHDT; CDR2 reads YNNKEL (reference sequence). The CDR3 DNA reads TGTGCCAGCAGCCAAGACCGTACGGGTGCCAAAAACATTCAGTACTTC. The encoded protein is CASSQDRTGAKNIQYF.

The V and J genes are TRBV5-1 and TRBJ1-4; 7 bases match TRBD1. Per the germline V gene, CDR1 is SGHRS and CDR2 is YFSETQ. This CDR3 is built from 15 residues. V lost 3 bases and J lost 0; bases outside the gene matches: 2. DNA for the CDR3: TGCGCCAGCAGCTGGCAGGGGGCAACTAATGAAAAACTGTTTTTT. Translation gives CASSWQGATNEKLFF.

A single count supports this clone. The genes are TRBV2 and TRBJ2-1; D is ambiguous. V shed 7 bases and J shed 2 bases, with 12 bases lying between them. CDR3 length: 14 residues. Germline V gene sequence: CDR1 SNHLY, CDR2 FYNNEI. The CDR3 region is CASTPLVTYNEQFF. CDR3 in DNA: TGTGCCAGCACACCTCTTGTTACCTACAATGAGCAGTTCTTC.

This chain links TRBV19 with TRBJ1-1, with 7 positions matching TRBD1. This CDR3 contains 14 residues. In germline, CDR1 is LNHDA, CDR2 SQIVND (reference sequence). V dropped 5 bases and J dropped 1; count of bases not matched to a gene: 4. CDR3 nucleotides: TGTGCCAGTAGTGAAAGACAGGGGAACACTGAAGCTTTCTTT. It codes for CASSERQGNTEAFF. Together with reference TRBV19 and TRBJ1-1, the CDR3 gives the full variable domain: DGGITQSPKYLFRKEGQNVTLSCEQNLNHDAMYWYRQDPGQGLRLIYYSQIVNDFQKGDIAEGYSVSREKKESFPLTVTSAQKNPTAFYLCASSERQGNTEAFFGQGTRLTVV.

The chain combines TRBV3-1 (or the pseudogene TRBV3-2) with TRBJ1-5; 7 nucleotides line up with TRBD1. Germline values: CDR1 LGHDT, CDR2 YNNKEL (reference sequence). This CDR3 region has 15 residues. J was trimmed by 5 bases and V by 1 base; bases with no gene match: 5. In DNA, the CDR3 is TGTGCCAGCAGCCAAGGAAGGACAGGCTATCAGCCCCAGCATTTT. This translates into CASSQGRTGYQPQHF.

The V gene is TRBV19, the J gene TRBJ2-3, with D unresolved. Germline CDR1 reads LNHDA; CDR2 reads SQIVND (reference sequence). V dropped 1 base and J dropped 0 bases, with 5 bases sitting between them. The CDR3 loop spans 14 amino acids. The chain's CDR3 is CASSIVVSTDTQYF. The CDR3 DNA is TGTGCCAGTAGTATAGTAGTAAGCACAGATACGCAGTATTTT. The variable domain in full, completed from reference TRBV19 and TRBJ2-3, reads DGGITQSPKYLFRKEGQNVTLSCEQNLNHDAMYWYRQDPGQGLRLIYYSQIVNDFQKGDIAEGYSVSREKKESFPLTVTSAQKNPTAFYLCASSIVVSTDTQYFGPGTRLTVL.

The genes are TRBV7-9 and TRBJ2-7; 9 nucleotides match TRBD1. Germline-derived CDR1 and CDR2 are SEHNR and FQNEAQ (reference sequence). This CDR3 has 17 residues. V shed 0 bases and J 1 base; nucleotides not matched to a gene: 7. The CDR3 DNA reads as TGTGCCAGCAGCTTAGCTGGGACAGGGAGGTGGTCCTACGAGCAGTACTTC. Its translation: CASSLAGTGRWSYEQYF.

The chain links TRBV4-3 to TRBJ2-7, with TRBD1 matching 10 bases. The CDR3 extends over 15 amino acids. The trim removed 4 bases at V and 2 bases at J, leaving 5 bases unmatched. CDR1 and CDR2 from the germline V gene are LGHNA and YSLEER. CDR3 in DNA: TGCGCCAGCAGCCCTTCCGGGACAGGGGCCTACGAGCAGTACTTC. Its protein is CASSPSGTGAYEQYF.

The rearrangement uses TRBV10-2 and TRBJ1-1; D not certain. Germline CDR1 and CDR2: WSHSY and SAAADI. V was clipped by 1 base and J by 0 bases, with 9 bases between them. The CDR3 extends over 15 amino acids. The DNA of the CDR3 is TGCGCCAGCAGTGAGTACTTTAGGGTGAACACTGAAGCTTTCTTT. Translated, it gives CASSEYFRVNTEAFF.

The chain joins TRBV10-2 to TRBJ2-7; 10 nucleotides line up with TRBD2. This CDR3 spans 15 amino acids. Trimming cost V 5 bases and J 6 bases; bases outside gene matches: 10. CDR1 is WSHSY, CDR2 SAAADI, per germline. CDR3 in DNA: TGCGCCAGCAGTTGGGGGCTAGCGGGGGTTTCCGAGCAGTACTTC. It specifies CASSWGLAGVSEQYF.

This clone occurred once. CDR3 DNA sequence: TGTGCCAGCAGCCTCGCTGCCCAGCGCTCTGGAAACACCATATATTTT. Amino acid sequence: CASSLAAQRSGNTIYF. V gene TRBV6-2 or TRBV6-3 combines with J gene TRBJ1-3; D gene unclear. This CDR3 is built from 16 residues. Germline V gene lookup returns CDR1 MNHEY and CDR2 SVGEGT. Trimming left V 6 bases short and J 0 bases short, with 15 bases between.

The rearrangement links TRBV25-1 to TRBJ2-5; D possibly matches TRBD1 or TRBD2 (6 bases each). Germline V CDR1 and CDR2: MGHDK, SYGVNS. V lost 4 bases to trimming and J lost 2 bases, with 14 bases between them. CDR3 length equals 15 residues. The CDR3 spells CASSALAGTQETQYF. CDR3 coding DNA: TGTGCCAGCAGTGCACTCGCGGGGACACAAGAGACCCAGTACTTC. Supplemented by reference TRBV25-1 and TRBJ2-5, the full variable domain reads EADIYQTPRYLVIGTGKKITLECSQTMGHDKMYWYQQDPGMELHLIHYSYGVNSTEKGDLSSESTVSRIRTEHFPLTLESARPSHTSQYLCASSALAGTQETQYFGPGTRLLVL.

This chain connects TRBV12-5 to TRBJ2-2; possibly TRBD1 or TRBD2 for D (5 bases each). The V end was cut by 0 bases, the J end by 4 bases, with 15 bases between. The CDR3 loop spans 17 amino acids. Germline V CDR1 and CDR2: LGHNT, FRNRAP. CDR3 sequence (DNA): TGTGCTAGTGGTTTGGTACTCGCCAGGGCGGGCACCGGGGAGCTGTTTTTT. Translation: CASGLVLARAGTGELFF.

The chain combines TRBV19 with TRBJ1-5, with no clear D. V lost 2 bases and J 5 bases, leaving 4 bases between the germline ends. Per the germline V gene, CDR1 is LNHDA and CDR2 is SQIVND (reference sequence). CDR3 length: 12 residues. The CDR3 spells CASSISDQPQHF. The DNA for the CDR3 is TGTGCCAGTAGTATATCGGATCAGCCCCAGCATTTT.

The chain is built from TRBV7-8 and TRBJ2-7; D is unclear. V dropped 1 base and J dropped 7 bases, with 17 bases sitting between them. Germline CDR1 is SGHVS and CDR2 is FQNEAQ. This CDR3 comprises 15 residues. The CDR3 sequence is CASSLGPYPKREQYF. The DNA of the CDR3 is TGTGCCAGCAGCTTAGGACCGTACCCAAAAAGGGAGCAGTACTTC.

The genes are TRBV18 and TRBJ2-3, with TRBD2 identical over 12 bases. CDR3 length: 17 residues. Trimming at V came to 1 base and at J to 2 bases, leaving 4 bases not matched to a gene. Germline V gene lookup returns CDR1 KGHSH and CDR2 LQKENI. CDR3 region: CASSPRLAGADTDTQYF. The CDR3 DNA reads TGTGCCAGCTCACCACGACTAGCGGGGGCCGACACAGATACGCAGTATTTT.

This chain uses TRBV18 with TRBJ1-3, with D unclear. CDR1 is KGHSH and CDR2 is LQKENI in the germline V gene. The CDR3 is made up of 13 amino acids. The germline V and J ends were trimmed by 6 bases and 1 base, with 7 bases remaining between them. The DNA of the CDR3 is TGTGCCAGCTCCCCGGAATCTGGAAACACCATATATTTT. It encodes CASSPESGNTIYF.

This chain uses TRBV6-6 with TRBJ2-2; a weak D match, TRBD1 (5 bases). The CDR3 extends over 15 amino acids. Per germline, CDR1 MNHNY and CDR2 SVGAGI (reference sequence). The ends were cut back, 7 bases at V and 1 base at J, with 13 bases in the middle. In DNA form, the CDR3 reads TGTGCCAGCACCTTGCTGGGGCTGAACACCGGGGAGCTGTTTTTT. The encoded protein is CASTLLGLNTGELFF.

This sequence joins TRBV7-8 and TRBJ2-1; D possibly corresponds to TRBD2 (5 bases). The V gene lost 5 bases and the J gene lost 4 bases, with 18 bases spanning the gap. The germline gives CDR1 SGHVS, CDR2 FQNEAQ. This CDR3 is 16 amino acids long. The CDR3 sequence: CASSPPASWGYNEQFF. The CDR3 bases are TGTGCCAGCAGCCCCCCGGCTAGCTGGGGATACAATGAGCAGTTCTTC.

The table lists this clone with a count of one. This rearrangement joins TRBV28 to TRBJ1-1; D possibly corresponds to TRBD1 (5 bases). The CDR3 is 15 amino acids. CDR1 and CDR2 (germline): MDHEN, SYDVKM. V was cut by 0 bases and J by 1 base, with 9 bases left in between. CDR3 protein: CASSLWIRANTEAFF. The CDR3 DNA sequence: TGTGCCAGCAGTTTATGGATCAGGGCGAACACTGAAGCTTTCTTT.

The chain recombines TRBV9 with TRBJ2-5, with 7 bases aligning to TRBD2. Losses at the gene ends were 4 bases for V and 1 base for J; bases not matched to a gene: 10. Looked up from germline, CDR1 is SGDLS and CDR2 is YYNGEE. The CDR3 loop spans 16 amino acids. The CDR3 sequence: CASSSWEGTSQETQYF. The CDR3 region has the DNA TGTGCCAGCAGCTCCTGGGAGGGGACTTCCCAAGAGACCCAGTACTTC. Based on the CDR3 plus reference TRBV9 and TRBJ2-5, the full variable domain is DSGVTQTPKHLITATGQRVTLRCSPRSGDLSVYWYQQSLDQGLQFLIQYYNGEERAKGNILERFSAQQFPDLHSELNLSSLELGDSALYFCASSSWEGTSQETQYFGPGTRLLVL.